These 19 T cell receptor beta chains were sequenced from one sample in a study of identical twins. Each CDR3 protein is one row after TCRdb ran MiXCR on the 5' RACE reads. The sample holds 280,000 or so distinct CDR3 sequences, 6.5% to 9.5% seen once. These same records also appear under a second study, on yellow fever vaccine responses in identical twins.

The sequenced material came from memory (CD45RO+) T cells sorted from blood. Every receptor here comes from a woman aged 18-29 years in good health.

This chain uses TRBV5-1 with TRBJ2-2; TRBD2 matches at 10 bases. J lost 4 bases, V lost 7 bases, and 7 bases had no gene match. The CDR3 covers 15 residues. Germline V gene lookup returns CDR1 SGHRS and CDR2 YFSETQ. CDR3 region: CASGEIAGGTGELFF. The CDR3 DNA is TGCGCCAGCGGGGAGATAGCGGGAGGCACCGGGGAGCTGTTTTTT.

In its sample, this clonotype was seen many times. The chain has TRBV6-5 and TRBJ2-3; 10 bases match TRBD2. The CDR3 contains 16 residues. Germline values: CDR1 MNHEY, CDR2 SVGAGI. After removal of 0 bases from V and 1 base from J, the junction contained 1 base not matched to a gene. The CDR3 is CASSYSLAGGTDTQYF. The DNA of the CDR3 is TGTGCCAGCAGTTACTCGCTAGCGGGGGGCACAGATACGCAGTATTTT.

This clonotype was observed many times. The rearrangement uses TRBV5-1 and TRBJ1-1; possible D gene TRBD1, 5 bases. This CDR3 has 16 amino acids. V lost 4 bases and J lost 0, with 16 bases in between. Germline V gives CDR1 SGHRS, CDR2 YFSETQ. The CDR3: CASSPGPGGMNTEAFF. The DNA of the CDR3 is TGCGCCAGCAGCCCGGGGCCCGGAGGGATGAACACTGAAGCTTTCTTT. The full variable domain, completed using reference TRBV5-1 and TRBJ1-1, is KAGVTQTPRYLIKTRGQQVTLSCSPISGHRSVSWYQQTPGQGLQFLFEYFSETQRNKGNFPGRFSGRQFSNSRSEMNVSTLELGDSALYLCASSPGPGGMNTEAFFGQGTRLTVV.

This clonotype came up a few times. The V gene is TRBV3-1, the J gene TRBJ1-1; D possibly corresponds to TRBD1 (6 bases). This CDR3 region has 14 residues. V dropped 1 base and J dropped 4 bases, with 10 bases sitting between them. Germline loops: CDR1 LGHDT, CDR2 YNNKEL (reference sequence). The CDR3 is CASSQARGPTEAFF. For the CDR3, the DNA is TGTGCCAGCAGCCAAGCCAGGGGCCCCACTGAAGCTTTCTTT.

The sample holds many counts of this clonotype. V is TRBV3-1 and J is TRBJ2-1, with D perhaps TRBD2 (5 bases). The CDR3 length is 16 residues. The V end was cut by 4 bases, the J end by 1 base, with 14 bases between. CDR1 LGHDT and CDR2 YNNKEL come from the germline V gene (reference sequence). The CDR3 bases are TGTGCCAGCAGCCCTCACGTGGGAGTTTCCTACAATGAGCAGTTCTTC. Translated, it gives CASSPHVGVSYNEQFF.

This clonotype turned up a few times. The J gene is TRBJ2-1, the V gene TRBV2; D gene unclear. V dropped 6 bases and J dropped 8 bases, with 8 bases sitting between them. Per germline, CDR1 SNHLY and CDR2 FYNNEI. The CDR3 has 11 residues. CDR3 in amino acids: CASRGWDEQFF. CDR3 sequence (DNA): TGTGCCAGCAGGGGATGGGATGAGCAGTTCTTC.

This clonotype came up many times. This chain joins TRBV4-1 and TRBJ2-3; TRBD2 matches at 8 bases. The ends lost 2 bases at V and 8 bases at J; junction bases unmatched: 15. This CDR3 comprises 17 residues. Germline V gene lookup returns CDR1 MGHRA and CDR2 YSYEKL. In DNA form, the CDR3 reads TGCGCCAGCAGCCAATCTAAGACTAGCGCCAGTAGGGGTACGCAGTATTTT. The encoded protein is CASSQSKTSASRGTQYF.

This clonotype came up many times. The chain couples TRBV24-1 to TRBJ2-1; D remains unclear. Trimming removed 1 base at V and 8 bases at J, with 11 bases between. In germline, CDR1 is KGHDR, CDR2 SFDVKD. This CDR3 contains 14 residues. CDR3 coding DNA: TGTGCCACCAGTGATTTTATGGCCGACGATGAGCAGTTCTTC. Protein: CATSDFMADDEQFF.

Only a few counts were recorded for this clonotype. The chain couples TRBV28 to TRBJ2-1; TRBD2 matches 8 bases. Germline V CDR1 and CDR2: MDHEN, SYDVKM. V shed 6 bases and J 16 bases; nucleotides not matched to a gene: 14. The CDR3 length is 13 residues. CDR3 in DNA: TGTGCCAGCAGACTCCCCGGGACTAGTGGTGAATTCTTC. It codes for CASRLPGTSGEFF. Looking up the rest from reference TRBV28 and TRBJ2-1 gives the full variable domain: DVKVTQSSRYLVKRTGEKVFLECVQDMDHENMFWYRQDPGLGLRLIYFSYDVKMKEKGDIPEGYSVSREKKERFSLILESASTNQTSMYLCASRLPGTSGEFFGPGTRLTVL.

The chain links TRBV11-2 to TRBJ2-1; D not certain. The length of the CDR3 is 18 residues. Germline V CDR1 and CDR2: SGHAT, FQNNGV. Between the trimmed V and J ends, which lost 4 bases and 2 bases, there was a span of 21 bases. DNA for the CDR3: TGTGCCAGCAGCTCTCCGAATGGGTACTTACGTCCCTACAATGAGCAGTTCTTC. It translates to CASSSPNGYLRPYNEQFF.

The genes are TRBV6-5 and TRBJ2-1; 9 bases match TRBD2. Germline lookup yields CDR1 MNHEY and CDR2 SVGAGI. The CDR3 has 17 amino acids. V gave up 6 bases and J gave up 6 bases; unmatched junction bases: 15. As DNA, the CDR3 is TGTGCCAGCAGCCACGGAAAGCGGGGGGCGTCATCCAATGAGCAGTTCTTC. Amino acids: CASSHGKRGASSNEQFF.

This clonotype came up many times. J is TRBJ2-7 and V is TRBV5-1; possible D gene TRBD1, 6 bases. The CDR3 is made up of 14 amino acids. Trimming left V 4 bases short and J 0 bases short, with 11 bases between. CDR1 is SGHRS and CDR2 is YFSETQ in the germline V gene. Here the CDR3 DNA reads TGCGCCAGCAGCCAGGACAGTGTCTCCTACGAGCAGTACGTC. Translating gives CASSQDSVSYEQYV.

This clonotype was recorded a few times. The CDR3 DNA is TGCGCCAGCAGTCAAGGGTACAGGGGCTACGAGCAGTACGTC. Its protein is CASSQGYRGYEQYV. The J gene is TRBJ2-7, the V gene TRBV23-1; 7 positions match TRBD1. TRBV23-1 is assigned to the ORF class and has an uncertain function. After removal of 2 bases from V and 3 bases from J, the junction contained 4 bases not matched to a gene. The CDR3 is 14 amino acids.

This clonotype was observed once. The chain links TRBV20-1 to TRBJ2-3; D is possibly TRBD2 (6 bases). The CDR3 is made up of 18 amino acids. V lost 4 bases and J lost 1, with 24 bases in between. The germline V gene encodes CDR1 DFQATT and CDR2 SNEGSKA (reference sequence). The DNA of the CDR3 is TGCAGTGCTACCAGAGTTTCCAACCTAGCGCGGGGCACAGATACGCAGTATTTT. It yields the protein CSATRVSNLARGTDTQYF.

This clonotype was seen repeatedly, ten times or more. V gene TRBV5-5 combines with J gene TRBJ1-2; D call uncertain. Trimming pared 0 bases from V and 3 bases from J, leaving 18 bases between. CDR3 length equals 17 residues. Germline V gene lookup returns CDR1 SGHKS and CDR2 YYEKEE (reference sequence). The chain's CDR3 is CASSLEGLSYADYGYTF. The CDR3, as DNA: TGTGCCAGCAGCTTGGAAGGGCTTAGCTACGCAGACTATGGCTACACCTTC.

The rearrangement joins TRBV6-4 to TRBJ2-2; D unresolved. Trimming stripped 5 bases from V and 3 bases from J, with 10 bases between. The CDR3 sequence is 14 residues long. Germline V gene sequence: CDR1 MRHNA, CDR2 SNTAGT. CDR3 in amino acids: CASSPGFDTGELFF. The CDR3 nucleotides read TGTGCCAGCAGTCCGGGTTTTGACACCGGGGAGCTGTTTTTT.

The sample holds many counts of this clonotype. The rearrangement links TRBV24-1 to TRBJ2-1; maybe TRBD1 (5 bases). CDR1 and CDR2 (germline): KGHDR, SFDVKD. The V end was cut by 12 bases, the J end by 1 base, with 15 bases between. CDR3 length: 14 residues. CDR3 region: CAPRGPCSYNEQFF. CDR3 coding DNA: TGTGCCCCAAGGGGTCCGTGTTCCTACAATGAGCAGTTCTTC.

This clonotype was observed at least ten times. V usage is TRBV3-1 and J usage is TRBJ2-2; D uncertain. Trimming cost V 1 base and J 1 base, with 7 bases left between them. CDR3 length: 15 amino acids. Germline V CDR1 and CDR2: LGHDT, YNNKEL (reference sequence). The CDR3 region has the DNA TGTGCCAGCAGCCAAGTGCCCGAGAACACCGGGGAGCTGTTTTTT. Encoded protein: CASSQVPENTGELFF.

This clonotype was detected many times. V is TRBV12-3 or TRBV12-4 and J is TRBJ1-1, with D possibly TRBD1 on 5 matching bases. V shed 2 bases and J shed 4 bases, with 14 bases lying between them. The CDR3 totals 15 residues. DNA for the CDR3: TGTGCCAGCAGTTTACAGGGCAGCGGGTCCACTGAAGCTTTCTTT. Translating gives CASSLQGSGSTEAFF.